This TCR beta chain stems from a study of PD-L1 blockade in urothelial cancer. Some clones are missing from TCRdb's copy, which holds only in-frame ones; the method was immunoSEQ multiplex PCR. The sample lists about 51,000 clones; approximately 83% were seen once. Trimming cost V 2 bases and J 0 bases, with 14 bases left between them. The length of the CDR3 is 17 residues. The clonotype was recovered from a man aged 55-75 years with urothelial cancer. The chain uses TRBV23-1 and TRBJ1-5; no firm D call. TRBV23-1 belongs to the ORF category, with a function that is uncertain. The starting material was PBMCs, obtained around atezolizumab (anti-PD-L1) treatment. CDR3 nucleotides: TGCGCCAGCAGTCAAACCGTGTGGCTTTATAGCAATCAGCCCCAGCATTTT. Amino acids: CASSQTVWLYSNQPQHF.